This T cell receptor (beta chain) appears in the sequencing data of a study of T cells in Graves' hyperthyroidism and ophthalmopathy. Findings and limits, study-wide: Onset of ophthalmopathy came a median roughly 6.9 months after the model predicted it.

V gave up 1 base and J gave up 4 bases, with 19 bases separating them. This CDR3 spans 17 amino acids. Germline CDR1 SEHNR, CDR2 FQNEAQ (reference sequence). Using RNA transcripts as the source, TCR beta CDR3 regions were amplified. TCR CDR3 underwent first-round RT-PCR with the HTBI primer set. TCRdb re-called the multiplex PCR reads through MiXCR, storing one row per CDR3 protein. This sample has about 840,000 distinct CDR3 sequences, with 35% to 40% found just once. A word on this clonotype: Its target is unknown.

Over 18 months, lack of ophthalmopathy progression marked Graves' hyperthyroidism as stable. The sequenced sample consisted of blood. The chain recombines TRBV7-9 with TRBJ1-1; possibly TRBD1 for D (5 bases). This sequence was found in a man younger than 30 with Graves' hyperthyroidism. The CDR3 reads CASSLGGARRVSTEAFF. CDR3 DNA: TGTGCCAGCAGCTTAGGTGGGGCCAGGCGTGTTTCCACTGAAGCTTTCTTT.